This entry features one T cell receptor beta chain sequence. Its antigen is still unknown. This sample stems from a study of T cell responses to AZD1222 COVID-19 vaccine. Study-wide results and limits: Clonal diversity was possibly underestimated, and the donors were mostly white British, with more females.

CDR1 and CDR2 (germline): SGHRS, YFSETQ. This CDR3 spans 15 amino acids. V shed 4 bases and J 2 bases; nucleotides not matched to a gene: 5. Libraries were prepared by immunoSEQ multiplex PCR; TCRdb keeps only in-frame clonotypes and omits some of them. Among roughly 72,000 clones listed, 88% were seen once. The chain recombines TRBV5-1 with TRBJ2-3; 9 positions agree with TRBD1. The material sequenced was peripheral blood, taken 28 days after the second dose of the MenACWY control vaccine. The sequence derives from an adult who received the MenACWY meningococcal vaccine as a control. CDR3: CASSGWDRATDTQYF. CDR3 nucleotides: TGCGCCAGCAGCGGATGGGACAGGGCCACAGATACGCAGTATTTT.